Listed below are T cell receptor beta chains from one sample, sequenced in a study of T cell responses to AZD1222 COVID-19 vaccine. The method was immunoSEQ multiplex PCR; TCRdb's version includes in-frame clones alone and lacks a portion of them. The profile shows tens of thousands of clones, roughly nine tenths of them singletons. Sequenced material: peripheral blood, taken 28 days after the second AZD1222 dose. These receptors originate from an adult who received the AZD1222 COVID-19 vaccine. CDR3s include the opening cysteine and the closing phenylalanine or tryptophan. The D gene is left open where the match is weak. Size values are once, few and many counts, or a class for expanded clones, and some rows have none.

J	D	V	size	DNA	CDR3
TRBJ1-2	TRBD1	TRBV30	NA	TGTGCCTGCACCTTGGGACAGGGACGTGGCTACACCTTC	CACTLGQGRGYTF
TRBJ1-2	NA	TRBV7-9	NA	TGTGCCAGCAGCTTAGGACAGGATCTCAACTATGGCTACACCTTC	CASSLGQDLNYGYTF
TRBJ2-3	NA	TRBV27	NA	TGTGCCAGCAGTCCGATGGGGAATAGACCCACAGATACGCAGTATTTT	CASSPMGNRPTDTQYF
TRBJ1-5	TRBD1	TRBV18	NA	TGTGCCAGCTCACCTGGGACAGGGATTGTTCAGCCCCAGCATTTT	CASSPGTGIVQPQHF
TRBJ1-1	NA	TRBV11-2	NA	TGTGCCAGCAGCCACCCGGGGAGGGGCACTGAAGCTTTCTTT	CASSHPGRGTEAFF
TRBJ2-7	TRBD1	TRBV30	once	TGTGCCTGGAGTGCGACAGGGGGCTTCTACGAGCAGTACTTC	CAWSATGGFYEQYF
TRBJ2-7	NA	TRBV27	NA	TGTGCCAGCAGTTTACGGGGGGCCCAGTACTTC	CASSLRGAQYF
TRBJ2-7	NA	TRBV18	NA	TGTGCCAGCTCACCTGGGACACAAGCCTACGAGCAGTACTTC	CASSPGTQAYEQYF
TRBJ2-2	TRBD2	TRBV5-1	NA	TGCGCCAGCAGCTTGGTAGCGGGGGGCGGCACCGGGGAGCTGTTTTTT	CASSLVAGGGTGELFF
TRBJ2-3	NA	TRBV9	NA	TGTGCCAGCAGCGTAAGTTGGGGCTCGACAGATACGCAGTATTTT	CASSVSWGSTDTQYF
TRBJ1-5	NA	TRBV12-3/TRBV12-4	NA	TGTGCCAGCAGTCCGCAGGGGAGTCAGCCCCAGCATTTT	CASSPQGSQPQHF
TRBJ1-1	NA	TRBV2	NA	TGTGCCAGCACCCGAGAAGAATCTAGTGAAGCTTTCTTT	CASTREESSEAFF
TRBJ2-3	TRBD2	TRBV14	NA	TGTGCCAGCAGCCGACGGACTAGCGCGATACTAAGGGATACGCAGTATTTT	CASSRRTSAILRDTQYF
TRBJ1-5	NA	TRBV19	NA	TGTGCCAGTAGTATGGGCTGGGGAGCAATGCCCCAGCATTTT	CASSMGWGAMPQHF
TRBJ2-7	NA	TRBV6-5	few	TGTGCCAGCAAAACCGGGCGTTCCTACGAGCAGTACTTC	CASKTGRSYEQYF
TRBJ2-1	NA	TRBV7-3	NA	TGTGCCAGCAGCTCCACAACAGCGACCGAGCAGTTCTTC	CASSSTTATEQFF
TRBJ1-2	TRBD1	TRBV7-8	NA	TGTGCCAGCAGCCACGGGACAGGGGGCGGGAATGGCTACACCTTC	CASSHGTGGGNGYTF
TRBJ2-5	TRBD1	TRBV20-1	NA	TGCAGTGCTGGCAGGGGGGAGACCCAGTACTTC	CSAGRGETQYF
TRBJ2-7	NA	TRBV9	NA	TGTGCCAGCAGCCCATCGAGCGGTTTAAACGAGCAGTACTTC	CASSPSSGLNEQYF
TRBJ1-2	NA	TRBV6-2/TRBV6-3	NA	TGTGCCAGCAGTTACTCGAGTAGGGGGAGAGATGGCTACACCTTC	CASSYSSRGRDGYTF
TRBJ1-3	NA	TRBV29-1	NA	TGCAGCGTAAAGTCCCAGGACTCTGGAAACACCATATATTTT	CSVKSQDSGNTIYF
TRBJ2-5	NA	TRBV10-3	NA	TGTGCCATCAGTGAATATTCACAGGGTCAACAAGAGACCCAGTACTTC	CAISEYSQGQQETQYF